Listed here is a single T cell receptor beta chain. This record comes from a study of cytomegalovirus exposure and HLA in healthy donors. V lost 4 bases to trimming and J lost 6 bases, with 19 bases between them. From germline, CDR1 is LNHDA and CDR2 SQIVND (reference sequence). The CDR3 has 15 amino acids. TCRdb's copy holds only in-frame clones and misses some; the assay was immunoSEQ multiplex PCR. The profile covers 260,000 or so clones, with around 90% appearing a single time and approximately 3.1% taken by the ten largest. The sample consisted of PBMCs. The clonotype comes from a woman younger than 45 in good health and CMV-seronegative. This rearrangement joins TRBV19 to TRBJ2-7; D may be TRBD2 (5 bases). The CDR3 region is CASSTGIRGLIEQYF. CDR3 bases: TGTGCCAGTAGTACGGGGATCAGAGGCTTGATCGAGCAGTACTTC.